Listed below are T cell receptor beta chains from one sample, sequenced in a study of vaccination and CD4 T cells after COVID-19. Antigen specificity for these receptors is unknown. TCRdb analysed the PCR reads with MiXCR anew, one entry per CDR3 protein. The sample lists about 9,700 distinct CDR3 sequences, under 60% occurring once. Material: CD4+ T cells from blood, cultured in vitro. All receptors come from a human donor in good health. Both conserved end residues are part of each CDR3. Each record gives: V gene, D gene, clone size, J gene, CDR3 protein, CDR3 DNA. A D gene is named only where the DNA matches it firmly. Some rows have no size entry. The others give once, few or many, or a class for an expanded clone.

>TRBV6-1|TRBD1|hyperexpanded|TRBJ1-2
CASSTSGDRGGSGGYTF
TGTGCCAGCAGTACGAGCGGGGACAGGGGCGGGTCGGGCGGCTACACCTTC
>TRBV6-1|.|.|TRBJ1-2
CASSVGGDGYTF
TGTGCCAGCAGCGTTGGGGGGGATGGCTACACCTTC
>TRBV12-3/TRBV12-4|.|.|TRBJ1-1
CASRPSVTEAFF
TGTGCCAGCAGACCATCGGTCACTGAAGCTTTCTTT
>TRBV2|TRBD1|once|TRBJ2-2
CASSLNRGRDTGELFF
TGTGCCAGCAGCCTTAACAGGGGGCGCGACACCGGGGAGCTGTTTTTT
>TRBV20-1|.|few|TRBJ2-3
CSASELDTDTQYF
TGCAGTGCTAGTGAACTAGACACAGATACGCAGTATTTT
>TRBV6-1|.|.|TRBJ2-2
CASRLGKPTGELFF
TGTGCCAGCCGACTAGGCAAGCCCACCGGGGAGCTGTTTTTT
>TRBV6-2/TRBV6-3|TRBD1|.|TRBJ2-2
CASSDPRTGSTGELFF
TGTGCCAGCAGTGACCCCCGGACAGGGAGCACCGGGGAGCTGTTTTTT
>TRBV19|.|.|TRBJ1-1
CASSINEGTEAFF
TGTGCCAGTAGTATTAATGAGGGGACTGAAGCTTTCTTT
>TRBV28|.|few|TRBJ1-5
CASRRGTQPQHF
TGTGCCAGCAGGAGGGGGACTCAGCCCCAGCATTTT
>TRBV28|.|.|TRBJ1-2
CASSPHRESYGYTF
TGTGCCAGCAGTCCTCACAGGGAGAGCTATGGCTACACCTTC
>TRBV24-1|.|.|TRBJ2-7
CATSDTQGDEQYF
TGTGCCACCAGTGATACACAGGGCGACGAGCAGTACTTC
>TRBV11-3|TRBD1|.|TRBJ2-5
CASSQRTGGAETQYF
TGTGCCAGCAGCCAGAGGACAGGGGGCGCAGAGACCCAGTACTTC
>TRBV10-3|TRBD1|.|TRBJ1-5
CAISRTGQTGNQPQHF
TGTGCCATCAGTCGGACGGGGCAGACAGGGAATCAGCCCCAGCATTTT
>TRBV6-5|.|few|TRBJ2-7
CASSYSTTGEQYF
TGTGCCAGCAGTTACTCGACGACGGGGGAGCAGTACTTC
>TRBV6-1|.|.|TRBJ1-2
CASSPPGRANYGYTF
TGTGCCAGCAGTCCCCCAGGAAGGGCTAACTATGGCTACACCTTC
>TRBV7-2|.|.|TRBJ2-3
CASSFHDYSVKNTDTQYF
TGTGCCAGCAGCTTTCACGACTACTCTGTGAAAAACACAGATACGCAGTATTTT
>TRBV7-9|.|.|TRBJ1-1
CASSLTSPPEAFF
TGTGCCAGCAGCTTAACTAGTCCACCTGAAGCTTTCTTT
>TRBV19|TRBD1|.|TRBJ1-4
CASSTGGVMDEKLFF
TGTGCCAGTAGTACAGGGGGCGTGATGGATGAAAAACTGTTTTTT
>TRBV5-4|TRBD2|few|TRBJ2-1
CASSLTASGINEQFF
TGTGCCAGCAGCTTGACGGCTAGCGGTATCAATGAGCAGTTCTTC
>TRBV29-1|TRBD1|once|TRBJ2-3
CSVGGTGESTDTQYF
TGCAGCGTTGGAGGGACAGGGGAGTCCACAGATACGCAGTATTTT
>TRBV7-2|.|.|TRBJ1-2
CASSSQGYGYTF
TGTGCCAGCAGCTCACAGGGTTATGGCTACACCTTC
>TRBV6-2/TRBV6-3|.|few|TRBJ1-2
CASGQGGYTF
TGTGCCAGCGGCCAGGGCGGCTACACCTTC
>TRBV15|.|few|TRBJ1-6
CATSSRTAGSPLHF
TGTGCCACCAGCAGCCGAACAGCAGGCTCACCCCTCCACTTT
>TRBV7-9|.|few|TRBJ1-1
CASSLGGWARNTEAFF
TGTGCCAGCAGCCTAGGCGGCTGGGCAAGGAACACTGAAGCTTTCTTT
>TRBV19|.|.|TRBJ1-2
CASSIRGLSGDHYGYTF
TGTGCCAGTAGTATCCGCGGGCTGTCAGGGGACCACTATGGCTACACCTTC
>TRBV20-1|.|medium-sized|TRBJ1-2
CSARDRGPYGYTF
TGCAGTGCTAGAGACAGGGGTCCCTATGGCTACACCTTC
>TRBV6-1|.|.|TRBJ1-1
CASSEDGQRKNTEAFF
TGTGCCAGCAGTGAAGATGGACAGCGAAAGAACACTGAAGCTTTCTTT
>TRBV18|TRBD1|.|TRBJ2-7
CASSLIRDSYEQYF
TGTGCCAGCTCACTTATCCGGGACAGCTACGAGCAGTACTTC
>TRBV2|TRBD1|.|TRBJ2-6
CASSEGDRVVSGANVLTF
TGTGCCAGCAGTGAAGGGGACAGGGTAGTCTCTGGGGCCAACGTCCTGACTTTC
>TRBV20-1|.|.|TRBJ2-6
CSARVASGANVLTF
TGCAGTGCTAGAGTGGCGTCTGGGGCCAACGTCCTGACTTTC
>TRBV7-9|.|few|TRBJ2-3
CASSRTRVRSTDTQYF
TGTGCCAGCAGCCGAACCCGGGTCCGCAGCACAGATACGCAGTATTTT
>TRBV6-1|.|few|TRBJ1-1
CASITPWGTEAFF
TGTGCCAGCATTACGCCTTGGGGCACTGAAGCTTTCTTT
>TRBV6-2/TRBV6-3|TRBD2|.|TRBJ2-1
CASRTLTSGGLNEQFF
TGTGCCAGCCGAACATTAACTAGCGGGGGGTTAAATGAGCAGTTCTTC
>TRBV5-4|TRBD2|.|TRBJ2-1
CASSPGLVGYNEQFF
TGTGCCAGCAGCCCCGGACTAGTGGGTTACAATGAGCAGTTCTTC
>TRBV5-4|TRBD1|.|TRBJ1-1
CASSQTGTGQRAFF
TGTGCCAGCAGCCAGACCGGGACAGGACAAAGAGCTTTCTTT
>TRBV28|.|.|TRBJ1-1
CASSEWGRTEAFF
TGTGCCAGCAGCGAGTGGGGTCGCACTGAAGCTTTCTTT
>TRBV2|.|.|TRBJ2-7
CASSATAEQYF
TGTGCCAGCAGTGCTACGGCGGAGCAGTACTTC
>TRBV19|TRBD2|few|TRBJ2-1
CASARAGGNNEQFF
TGTGCCAGTGCTAGGGCGGGGGGGAACAATGAGCAGTTCTTC
>TRBV19|TRBD2|few|TRBJ2-5
CASSIVTSGQETQYF
TGTGCCAGTAGTATAGTGACTAGCGGGCAAGAGACCCAGTACTTC
>TRBV30|.|.|TRBJ1-5
CASGTLDNQPQHF
TGTGCCTCCGGGACGCTTGACAATCAGCCCCAGCATTTT
>TRBV5-1|TRBD2|.|TRBJ2-3
CASSLAVGGGTDTQYF
TGCGCCAGCAGCTTGGCGGTGGGGGGGGGCACAGATACGCAGTATTTT
>TRBV4-1|.|.|TRBJ1-3
CASSLYSGNTIYF
TGCGCCAGCAGCCTCTACTCTGGAAACACCATATATTTT
>TRBV27|TRBD1|.|TRBJ1-5
CASSHLSDRGKGGQPQHF
TGTGCCAGCAGCCACCTCAGTGACAGGGGGAAGGGAGGTCAGCCCCAGCATTTT
>TRBV7-2|.|.|TRBJ1-1
CASSIRQSTEAFF
TGTGCCAGCAGCATCCGACAGAGCACTGAAGCTTTCTTT
>TRBV7-8|.|few|TRBJ2-5
CASSLFGVQETQYF
TGTGCCAGCAGCTTATTCGGCGTCCAAGAGACCCAGTACTTC
>TRBV7-8|TRBD2|.|TRBJ2-7
CASSAGTSGDYEQYF
TGTGCCAGCAGCGCCGGGACTAGCGGGGACTACGAGCAGTACTTC
>TRBV20-1|.|.|TRBJ1-2
CSATGESYGYTF
TGCAGTGCTACGGGGGAGAGCTATGGCTACACCTTC
>TRBV10-2|.|.|TRBJ2-5
CASSSWGGLQETQYF
TGCGCCAGCAGTAGCTGGGGAGGACTACAAGAGACCCAGTACTTC
>TRBV7-6|.|.|TRBJ1-1
CASSQQGDTEAFF
TGTGCCAGCAGCCAGCAGGGAGATACTGAAGCTTTCTTT
>TRBV24-1|.|few|TRBJ2-3
CATSDPTLGNRGDTQYF
TGTGCCACCAGTGATCCGACGTTAGGAAACCGCGGAGATACGCAGTATTTT
>TRBV7-2|TRBD1|few|TRBJ1-1
CASRLDRDRITNTEAFF
TGTGCCAGCAGACTCGACCGGGACAGGATTACGAACACTGAAGCTTTCTTT
>TRBV2|.|.|TRBJ1-6
CASRDNSPLHF
TGTGCCAGCAGAGATAATTCACCCCTCCACTTT
>TRBV7-2|TRBD2|.|TRBJ2-2
CASSFNSGGAGGELFF
TGTGCCAGCAGCTTTAATAGCGGGGGGGCCGGCGGGGAGCTGTTTTTT
>TRBV20-1|TRBD1|.|TRBJ1-2
CSAREGQGIGYTF
TGCAGTGCTAGAGAAGGACAGGGGATCGGCTACACCTTC
>TRBV7-2|.|.|TRBJ1-2
CASSQRNSGWDGYTF
TGTGCCAGCAGCCAAAGAAATAGCGGTTGGGATGGCTACACCTTC
>TRBV11-2|.|.|TRBJ2-6
CASSSMGSNVLTF
TGTGCCAGCAGCTCGATGGGATCCAACGTCCTGACTTTC
>TRBV20-1|.|few|TRBJ2-1
CSAGGVTLSYNEQFF
TGCAGTGCTGGGGGAGTGACTCTATCCTACAATGAGCAGTTCTTC